Sequencing of this TCR beta chain was carried out in a study of technical replicates of blood from a handful of donors. With 9 bases clipped from V and 8 bases from J, the junction kept 7 bases outside the gene matches. The CDR3 contains 12 residues. The V gene's germline CDR1 is MGHRA and CDR2 YSYEKL. TCRdb's table, derived via immunoSEQ multiplex PCR, lists solely in-frame clones and lacks some. The sample yields roughly 60,000 clones, 86% seen once. The sample consisted of PBMCs. The sequence derives from a human donor in good health. Some clones in this sample may be carry-over from other donors' samples. The gene calls are TRBV4-1 and TRBJ2-4; 7 bases align to TRBD2. This CDR3 is CASGGGADIQYF. CDR3 bases: TGCGCCAGTGGGGGAGGGGCGGACATTCAGTACTTC.